This TCR beta chain was recovered during a study of blood T cells in healthy people across ages. This CDR3 contains 13 residues. V lost 5 bases and J lost 10, with 17 bases in between. Germline V gives CDR1 SEHNR, CDR2 FQNEAQ (reference sequence). For the second PCR, which ran for about 6 to 12 cycles, a sample-barcoded 5' primer and a J-beta primer mix were used. TCRdb analysed the 5' RACE reads with MiXCR anew, one entry per CDR3 protein. The top ten hold roughly 23% of the sample, which has some 1,800,000 distinct CDR3 sequences, roughly 43% seen once. This receptor was identified in a human donor in good health. V gene TRBV7-9 combines with J gene TRBJ1-1; D might be TRBD1 (6 bases). Specimen: blood. CDR3 region: CASSLSTGPLAFF. CDR3 coding DNA: TGTGCCAGCAGCCTTTCCACAGGGCCTCTAGCTTTCTTT.